This T cell receptor (beta chain) was identified in a study of T cell responses to AZD1222 COVID-19 vaccine. Study in general: Analysis merged second doses at about 4 or about 12 weeks. Study outcomes and limitations: The peak T cell response came first, and repertoires were sampled only after it. Most donors were white British and more were female, and clonal diversity was possibly underestimated.

The CDR3 extends over 13 amino acids. V was shortened by 5 bases and J by 7 bases, with 11 bases between the two germline ends. Germline V gene data show CDR1 as SGHVS and CDR2 as FNYEAQ. Some clones are missing from TCRdb's copy, which holds only in-frame ones; the method was immunoSEQ multiplex PCR. The data contain around 110,000 clones, 70% to 90% of them singletons. In the case of this clone: What it binds is not known.

The chain carries TRBV7-6 and TRBJ2-2; D not certain. This material consisted of peripheral blood, taken on day 0 of AZD1222 vaccination. This receptor was obtained from an adult in good health. The CDR3: CASSALIDGELFF. DNA for the CDR3: TGTGCCAGCAGCGCATTAATAGACGGGGAGCTGTTTTTT.